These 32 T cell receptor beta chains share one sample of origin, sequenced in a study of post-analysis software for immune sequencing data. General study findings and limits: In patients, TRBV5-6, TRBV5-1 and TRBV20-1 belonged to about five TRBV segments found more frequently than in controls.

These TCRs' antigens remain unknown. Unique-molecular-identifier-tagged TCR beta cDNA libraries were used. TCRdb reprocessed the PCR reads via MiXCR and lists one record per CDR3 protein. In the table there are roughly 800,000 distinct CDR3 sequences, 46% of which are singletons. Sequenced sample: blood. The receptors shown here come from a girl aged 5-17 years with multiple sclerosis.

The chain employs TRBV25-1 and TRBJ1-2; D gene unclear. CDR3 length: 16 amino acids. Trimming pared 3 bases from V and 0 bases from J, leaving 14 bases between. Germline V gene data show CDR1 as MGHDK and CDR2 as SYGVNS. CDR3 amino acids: CASSDLPAGANYGYTF. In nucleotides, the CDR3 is TGTGCCAGCAGTGATCTCCCCGCAGGAGCTAACTATGGCTACACCTTC.

The CDR3 spells CASSYEDRPYEQYF. CDR3 DNA: TGCGCCAGCAGCTACGAGGACAGGCCCTACGAGCAGTACTTC. The chain carries TRBV5-1 and TRBJ2-7, with 7 bases that match TRBD1. The CDR3 is made up of 14 amino acids. Trimming at V came to 3 bases and at J to 2 bases, leaving 5 bases not matched to a gene. The germline gives CDR1 SGHRS, CDR2 YFSETQ.

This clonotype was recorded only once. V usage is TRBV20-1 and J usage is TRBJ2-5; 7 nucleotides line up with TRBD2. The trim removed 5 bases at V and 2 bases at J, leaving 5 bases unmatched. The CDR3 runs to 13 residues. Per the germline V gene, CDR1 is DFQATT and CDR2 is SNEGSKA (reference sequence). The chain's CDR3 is CSADTSVQETQYF. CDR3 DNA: TGCAGTGCTGACACTAGCGTTCAAGAGACCCAGTACTTC.

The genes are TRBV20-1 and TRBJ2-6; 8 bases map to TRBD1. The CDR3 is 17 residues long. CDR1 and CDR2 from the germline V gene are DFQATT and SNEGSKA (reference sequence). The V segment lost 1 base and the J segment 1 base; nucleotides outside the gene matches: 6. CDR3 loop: CSARGRTGYSGANVLTF. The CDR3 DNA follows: TGCAGTGCTAGAGGCCGGACAGGGTATTCTGGGGCCAACGTCCTGACTTTC.

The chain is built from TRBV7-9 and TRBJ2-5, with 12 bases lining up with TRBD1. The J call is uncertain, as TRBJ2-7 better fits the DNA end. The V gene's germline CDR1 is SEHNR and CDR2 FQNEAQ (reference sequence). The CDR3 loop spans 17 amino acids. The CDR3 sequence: CASSSSGTGGPTYEQYF. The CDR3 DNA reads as TGTGCCAGCAGCTCCTCCGGGACAGGGGGCCCTACCTACGAGCAGTACTTC.

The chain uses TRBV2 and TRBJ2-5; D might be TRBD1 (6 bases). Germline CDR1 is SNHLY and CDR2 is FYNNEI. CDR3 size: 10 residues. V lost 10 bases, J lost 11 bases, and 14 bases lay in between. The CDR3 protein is CAIQGLEQYF. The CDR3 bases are TGTGCCATACAGGGCCTAGAGCAGTACTTC.

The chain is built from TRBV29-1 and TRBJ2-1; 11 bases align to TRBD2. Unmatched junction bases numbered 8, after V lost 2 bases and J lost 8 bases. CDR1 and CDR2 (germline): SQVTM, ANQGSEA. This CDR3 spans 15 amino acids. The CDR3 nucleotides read TGCAGCGTTGAACCCGGGACTAGCGGAGGCGATGAGCAGTTCTTC. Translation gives CSVEPGTSGGDEQFF.

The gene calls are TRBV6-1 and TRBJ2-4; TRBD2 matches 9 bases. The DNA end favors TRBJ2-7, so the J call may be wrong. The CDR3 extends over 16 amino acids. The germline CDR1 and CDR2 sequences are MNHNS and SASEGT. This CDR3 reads CASSEEGTSGLYEQYF. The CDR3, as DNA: TGTGCCAGCAGTGAAGAGGGTACTAGCGGGCTCTACGAGCAGTACTTC.

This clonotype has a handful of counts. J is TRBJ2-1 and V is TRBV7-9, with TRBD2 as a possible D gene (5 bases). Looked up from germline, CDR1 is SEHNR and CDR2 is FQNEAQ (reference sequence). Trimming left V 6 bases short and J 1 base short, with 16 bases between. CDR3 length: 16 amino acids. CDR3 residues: CASSPREGRSYNEQFF. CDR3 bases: TGTGCCAGCAGTCCCCGCGAGGGTAGGTCCTACAATGAGCAGTTCTTC.

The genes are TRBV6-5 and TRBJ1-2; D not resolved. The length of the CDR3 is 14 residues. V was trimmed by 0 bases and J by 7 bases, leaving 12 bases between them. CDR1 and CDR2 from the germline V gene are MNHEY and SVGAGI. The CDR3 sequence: CASSYSSNMGGYTF. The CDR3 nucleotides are TGTGCCAGCAGTTACTCGTCCAACATGGGTGGCTACACCTTC.

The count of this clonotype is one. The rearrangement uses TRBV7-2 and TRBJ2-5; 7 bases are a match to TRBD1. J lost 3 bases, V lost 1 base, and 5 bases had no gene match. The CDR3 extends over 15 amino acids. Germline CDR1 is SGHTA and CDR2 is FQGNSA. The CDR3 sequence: CASSLGVGGEETQYF. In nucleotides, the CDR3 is TGTGCCAGCAGCTTAGGGGTAGGGGGCGAAGAGACCCAGTACTTC.

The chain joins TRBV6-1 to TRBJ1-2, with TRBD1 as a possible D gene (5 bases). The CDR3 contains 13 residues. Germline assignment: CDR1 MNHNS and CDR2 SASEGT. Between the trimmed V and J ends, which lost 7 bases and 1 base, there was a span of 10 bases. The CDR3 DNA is TGTGCCAGCACTGGCAGGGATAACTATGGCTACACCTTC. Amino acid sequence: CASTGRDNYGYTF.

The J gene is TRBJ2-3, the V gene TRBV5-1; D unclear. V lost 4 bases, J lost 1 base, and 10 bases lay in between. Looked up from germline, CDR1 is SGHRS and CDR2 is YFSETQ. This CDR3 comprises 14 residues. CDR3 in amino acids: CASSPDGGTDTQYF. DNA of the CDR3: TGCGCCAGCAGCCCGGACGGAGGCACAGATACGCAGTATTTT.

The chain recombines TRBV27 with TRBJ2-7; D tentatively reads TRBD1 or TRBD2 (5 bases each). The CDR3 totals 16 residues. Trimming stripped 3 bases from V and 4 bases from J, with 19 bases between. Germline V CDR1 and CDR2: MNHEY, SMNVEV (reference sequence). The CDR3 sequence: CASSFLRAGTGYEQYF. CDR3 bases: TGTGCCAGCAGTTTCCTACGGGCAGGGACGGGGTACGAGCAGTACTTC.

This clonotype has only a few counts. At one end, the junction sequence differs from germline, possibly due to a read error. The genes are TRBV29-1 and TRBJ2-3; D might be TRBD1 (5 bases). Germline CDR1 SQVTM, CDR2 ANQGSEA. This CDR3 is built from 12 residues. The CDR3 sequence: CSGQPSTGTQYF. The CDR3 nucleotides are TGCAGCGGACAGCCAAGCACAGGTACGCAGTATTTT.

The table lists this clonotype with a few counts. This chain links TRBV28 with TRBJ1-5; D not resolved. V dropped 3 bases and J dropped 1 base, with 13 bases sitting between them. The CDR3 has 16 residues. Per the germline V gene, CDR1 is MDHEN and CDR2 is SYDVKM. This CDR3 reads CASSFSHSSSNQPQHF. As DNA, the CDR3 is TGTGCCAGCAGTTTTTCCCATAGTAGCAGCAATCAGCCCCAGCATTTT.

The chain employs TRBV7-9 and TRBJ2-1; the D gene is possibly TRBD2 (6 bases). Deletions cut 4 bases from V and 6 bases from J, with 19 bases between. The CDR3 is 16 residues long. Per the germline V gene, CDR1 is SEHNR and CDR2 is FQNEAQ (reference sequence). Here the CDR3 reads CASSYLVGRGSNEQFF. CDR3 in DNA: TGTGCCAGCAGCTACCTAGTCGGGAGAGGGAGCAATGAGCAGTTCTTC.

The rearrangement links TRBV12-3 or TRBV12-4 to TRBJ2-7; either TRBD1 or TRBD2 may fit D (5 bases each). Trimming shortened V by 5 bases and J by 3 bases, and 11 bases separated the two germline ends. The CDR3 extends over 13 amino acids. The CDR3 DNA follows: TGTGCCAGCAGTCCCGTGGGGGACTACGAGCAGTACTTC. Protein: CASSPVGDYEQYF.

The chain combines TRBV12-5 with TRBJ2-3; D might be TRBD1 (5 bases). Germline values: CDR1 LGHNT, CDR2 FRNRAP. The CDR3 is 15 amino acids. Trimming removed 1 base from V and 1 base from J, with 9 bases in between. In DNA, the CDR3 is TGTGCTAGTGGTTTGGAAGCGACAGGCACAGATACGCAGTATTTT. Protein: CASGLEATGTDTQYF.

The chain's CDR3 is CASSMAGTSGETQYF. Written as DNA, the CDR3 is TGTGCCAGTAGTATGGCCGGGACTAGCGGAGAGACCCAGTACTTC. The chain combines TRBV19 with TRBJ2-5; 11 positions match TRBD2. This CDR3 region has 15 residues. The V gene end was trimmed by 3 bases and the J gene end by 4 bases; junction bases not matched to a gene: 4. CDR1 and CDR2 (germline): LNHDA, SQIVND (reference sequence).

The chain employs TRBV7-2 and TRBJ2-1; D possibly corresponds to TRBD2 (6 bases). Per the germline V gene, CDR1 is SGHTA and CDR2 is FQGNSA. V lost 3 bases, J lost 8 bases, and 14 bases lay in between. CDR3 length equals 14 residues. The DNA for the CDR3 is TGTGCCAGCAGCTTCGGACTACTAGAGGATGAGCAGTTCTTC. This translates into CASSFGLLEDEQFF.

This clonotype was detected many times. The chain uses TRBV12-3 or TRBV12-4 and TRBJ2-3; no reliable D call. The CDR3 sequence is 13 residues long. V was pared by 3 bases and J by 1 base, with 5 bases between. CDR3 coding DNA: TGTGCCAGCAGTTTCCTTGGCACAGATACGCAGTATTTT. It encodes CASSFLGTDTQYF.

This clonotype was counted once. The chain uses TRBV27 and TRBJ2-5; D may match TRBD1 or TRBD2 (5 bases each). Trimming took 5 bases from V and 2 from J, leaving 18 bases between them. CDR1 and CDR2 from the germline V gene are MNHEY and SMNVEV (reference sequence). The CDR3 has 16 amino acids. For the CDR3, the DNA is TGTGCCAGCAGTACCCGTGGGGGACCGGATCAAGAGACCCAGTACTTC. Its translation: CASSTRGGPDQETQYF.

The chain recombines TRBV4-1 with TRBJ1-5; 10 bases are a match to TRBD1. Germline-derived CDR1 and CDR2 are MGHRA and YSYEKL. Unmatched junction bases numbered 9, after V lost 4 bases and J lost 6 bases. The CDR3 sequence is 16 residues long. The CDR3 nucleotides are TGCGCCAGCAGCCCCAACGACAGGGGGCGAGCTCAGCCCCAGCATTTT. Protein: CASSPNDRGRAQPQHF.

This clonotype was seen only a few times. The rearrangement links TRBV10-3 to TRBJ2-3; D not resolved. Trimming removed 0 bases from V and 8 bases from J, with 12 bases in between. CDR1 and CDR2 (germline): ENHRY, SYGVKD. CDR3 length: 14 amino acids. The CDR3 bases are TGTGCCATCAGTGAGTCGATTGGCAGACCTACGCAGTATTTT. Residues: CAISESIGRPTQYF.

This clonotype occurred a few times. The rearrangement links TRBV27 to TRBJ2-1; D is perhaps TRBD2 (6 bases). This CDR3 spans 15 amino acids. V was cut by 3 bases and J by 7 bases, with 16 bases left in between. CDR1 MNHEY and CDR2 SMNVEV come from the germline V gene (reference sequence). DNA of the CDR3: TGTGCCAGCAGTTTCGGCGGGACTCGGACAAATGAGCAGTTCTTC. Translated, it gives CASSFGGTRTNEQFF.

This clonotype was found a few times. The CDR3 loop is CASREGGLNTEAFF. DNA of the CDR3: TGTGCCAGCAGGGAAGGGGGACTGAACACTGAAGCTTTCTTT. This chain links TRBV5-6 with TRBJ1-1; a weak D match, TRBD1 (6 bases). With 5 bases removed from V and 0 bases from J, the gap between germline ends came to 11 bases. The CDR3 extends over 14 amino acids. Germline lookup yields CDR1 SGHDT and CDR2 YYEEEE.

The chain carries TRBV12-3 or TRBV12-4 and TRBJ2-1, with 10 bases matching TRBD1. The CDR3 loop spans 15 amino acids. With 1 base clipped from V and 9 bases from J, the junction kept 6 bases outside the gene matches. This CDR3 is CASSLGDRGSSEQFF. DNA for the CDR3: TGTGCCAGCAGTTTAGGGGACAGGGGTTCGTCTGAGCAGTTCTTC.

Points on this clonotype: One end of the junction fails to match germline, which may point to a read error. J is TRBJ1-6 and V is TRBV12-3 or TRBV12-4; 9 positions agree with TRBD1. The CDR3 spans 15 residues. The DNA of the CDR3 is TGTGCCAGCAGTCTGGGACAGGGCTGGAATTCACCCCCCCACTTT. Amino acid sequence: CASSLGQGWNSPPHF.

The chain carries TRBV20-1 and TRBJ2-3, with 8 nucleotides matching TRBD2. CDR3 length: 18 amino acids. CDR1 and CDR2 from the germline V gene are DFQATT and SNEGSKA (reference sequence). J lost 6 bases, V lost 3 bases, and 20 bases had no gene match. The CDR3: CSASEATSAADQGDTQYF. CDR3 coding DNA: TGCAGTGCTAGCGAAGCGACTAGCGCGGCAGACCAGGGGGATACGCAGTATTTT.

This CDR3 is CASSVGTVSGEQYF. CDR3 in DNA: TGTGCCAGCAGCGTAGGTACCGTTTCGGGAGAGCAGTACTTC. V and J are TRBV9 and TRBJ2-5; D may be TRBD2 (6 bases). This CDR3 has 14 residues. Trimming removed 0 bases from V and 11 bases from J, with 17 bases in between. Germline CDR1 reads SGDLS; CDR2 reads YYNGEE.

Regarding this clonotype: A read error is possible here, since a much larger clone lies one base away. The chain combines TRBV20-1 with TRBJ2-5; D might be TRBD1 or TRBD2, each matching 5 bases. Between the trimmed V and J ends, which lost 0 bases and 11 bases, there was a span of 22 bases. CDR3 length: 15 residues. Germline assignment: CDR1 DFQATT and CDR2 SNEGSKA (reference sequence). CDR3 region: CSARDYARGNNEQYF. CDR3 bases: TGCAGTGCTAGAGATTACGCGAGGGGCAATAATGAGCAGTACTTC.